The TCR beta chain described here comes from a study of T and B cells in COVID-19 patients (dated by TCRdb to 2020 to 2021). At the level of the whole study: In this study, adaptive immunity was profiled in COVID-19 patients who either had active infection or had recovered, using TRB and IGH repertoire sequencing of peripheral blood. A recovered cohort comprised roughly 19 patients contributing roughly 21 samples, mostly after mild to moderate COVID-19 managed as outpatients. Patients in the recovered cohort had a median age of 34 years, compared with around 62 years for patients in the active-infection cohort. In the active-infection cohort, about 55% of the 20 patients were critically ill and required mechanical ventilation or ECMO. Of the roughly 21 patients in the active-infection cohort, 15 to 19 had comorbidities associated with unfavorable COVID-19 outcome. Over 7 million TCR sequences were analysed from a TCR and BCR sequence repository that comprised 35 or so patients and 65 or so time points. Because samples were available both during active disease and after recovery, two patients were counted in both the recovered and the active cohorts. For the repertoire analyses, the comparison was an age-matched reference group of roughly 40 healthy donors who were negative for COVID-19 antibodies. As many as 9 follow-up blood samples were collected from each patient, and in some individuals these samples spanned different disease stages.

TRB repertoires were amplified using about 250-500 ng of genomic DNA isolated from blood. V is cut by 4 bases and J by 0 bases, and the space between the germline ends is 16 bases. For CDR1 and CDR2, the germline V gene (reference sequence) lists GTSNPN and SVGIG. From its cysteine to its phenylalanine, the CDR3 spans 15 amino acids. Kept here is only the CDR3 DNA, which spans 45 bases and is read in frame from base 1. For sequencing, an Illumina MiSeq was employed. Multiplex PCR with BIOMED2 TRB-A/B primer pools was used to amplify the TRB rearrangements. Illumina-compatible adapters and 7-nucleotide sample barcodes were attached to the amplicons through two consecutive PCRs. All library PCRs used Phusion HS II polymerase. Amplicons were purified from gel with the NucleoSpin Gel and PCR Clean-up kit, quantified on Qubit, and pooled at 4 to 5 nM. Amplicon pool quality was checked on an Agilent 2100 Bioanalyzer before Illumina next-generation sequencing. The authors processed their data as follows. MiXCR 3.0.8 with the default MiXCR reference library was used to annotate TRB rearrangements. Non-productive reads and sequences with fewer than 2 reads were removed, and every unique CDR3 nucleotide sequence was treated as one clone. Clonality, diversity, richness and V-J gene usage were calculated in R 3.5.1. GLIPH2 was used for TCR clustering by CDR3 similarity, and generation probabilities were calculated by OLGA. Only GLIPH2 clusters containing at least four unique TCR clonotypes present in at least three individuals were kept. TCRdb redid the processing of the public reads, applying fastp at Q25 and MiXCR, and retained in-frame beta chains. Identical CDR3 protein sequences are pooled into one entry, listed with their most common genes and DNA. TCRdb's processing, not the authors', yielded these V and J calls. The sample records 20,000 or so distinct CDR3 sequences, over 25% of which are singletons. 2.1% of the sample rests with the top ten.

Findings and caveats that apply to the study as a whole: Blood samples from mildly ill patients during symptoms and early samples from severe cases were scarce. It was stated that prospective validation of the reported TCR clusters was required before the clusters could be put to clinical use. In active COVID-19, TRB repertoires were highly clonal, while at recovery, diversity and richness increased above the levels seen in healthy donors. Specific T cell subsets (CD4+/Treg/CD8+) and sorted SARS-CoV-2-responsive or tetramer+ T cells had not yet been sequenced, with those experiments still ongoing. A total of around 2,500 TCR clusters were exclusive to the recovered cohort, and approximately 31 of those clusters were low-pGen clusters. The cohort was considered too small for HLA contributions to COVID-19 susceptibility or severity to be assessed. TRBV/TRBJ gene usage was reported as strongly skewed in patients with COVID-19.

On this clonotype itself: The specificity of this receptor is unknown. No per-base quality is available; no much larger clone lies one base away.

The specimen sequenced was blood. The receptor's source is a human donor who had recovered from COVID-19. The rearrangement joined TRBV30 to TRBJ2-7; a tentative D call is TRBD2 (5 bases match). The nucleotides read TGTGCCTGGACCATAAAAGCGGCCCGCTCCTACGAGCAGTACTTC. Its protein product is CAWTIKAARSYEQYF.